Reported below is one TCR beta chain. Its specificity is not known. Being one base from a much bigger clone, this may be a read error. Patients aged 18 to 65 had newly diagnosed hyperthyroidism lasting under 2 months. Extraction of PBMCs used about 9.2 ml of fresh peripheral blood. Germline V CDR1 and CDR2: DFQATT, SNEGSKA (reference sequence). The V gene lost 0 bases and the J gene lost 6 bases, with 11 bases spanning the gap. The CDR3 has 13 residues. The data stem from a study of T cells in Graves' hyperthyroidism and ophthalmopathy. Study results and limitations: Among clonotypes expanded in thyroid above 0.001, most were also found in blood. Model output signaled ophthalmopathy a median around 6.9 months ahead of onset.

It was RNA transcripts that yielded the amplified TCR beta CDR3 regions. TCR CDR3 regions were first amplified by RT-PCR with HTBI primers. TCRdb analysed the multiplex PCR reads with MiXCR anew, one entry per CDR3 protein. This table has 540,000 or so distinct CDR3 sequences, 15% to 19% appearing once. The receptor comes from a woman in her twenties or thirties with Graves' hyperthyroidism. The rearrangement links TRBV20-1 to TRBJ1-1; unclear D gene. The sequencing sample was made of blood. The CDR3 DNA reads as TGCAGTGCTAGAGATCCCCGGAGACCTGAAGCTTTCTTT. Its translation is CSARDPRRPEAFF.